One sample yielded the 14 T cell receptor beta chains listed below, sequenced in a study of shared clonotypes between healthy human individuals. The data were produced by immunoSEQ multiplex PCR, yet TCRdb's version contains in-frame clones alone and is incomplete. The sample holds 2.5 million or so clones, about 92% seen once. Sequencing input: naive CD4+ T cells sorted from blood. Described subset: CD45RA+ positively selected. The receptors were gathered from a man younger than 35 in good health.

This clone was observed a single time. The CDR3 bases are TGTGCCAGCAGCTTTTCCCGGGCCGCCGGAAACACCATATATTTT. Amino acid sequence: CASSFSRAAGNTIYF. The chain carries TRBV5-5 and TRBJ1-3; D unclear. The germline CDR1 and CDR2 sequences are SGHKS and YYEKEE (reference sequence). V was shortened by 2 bases and J by 4 bases, with 13 bases between the two germline ends. The CDR3 loop spans 15 amino acids.

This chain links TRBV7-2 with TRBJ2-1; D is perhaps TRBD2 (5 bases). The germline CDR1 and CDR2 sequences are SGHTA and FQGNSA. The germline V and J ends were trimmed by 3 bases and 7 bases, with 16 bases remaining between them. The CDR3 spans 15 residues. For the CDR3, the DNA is TGTGCCAGCAGCTTTTTTACGGGAAATGTGAATGAGCAGTTCTTC. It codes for CASSFFTGNVNEQFF.

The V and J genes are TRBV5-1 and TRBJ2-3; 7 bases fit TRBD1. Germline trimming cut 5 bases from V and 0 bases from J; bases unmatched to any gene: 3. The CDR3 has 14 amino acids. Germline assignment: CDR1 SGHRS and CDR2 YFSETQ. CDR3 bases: TGCGCCAGCAGGACAGGGCATAGCACAGATACGCAGTATTTT. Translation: CASRTGHSTDTQYF.

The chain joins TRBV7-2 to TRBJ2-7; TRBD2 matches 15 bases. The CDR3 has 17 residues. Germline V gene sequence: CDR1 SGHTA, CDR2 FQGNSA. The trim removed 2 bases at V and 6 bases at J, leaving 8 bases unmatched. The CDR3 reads CASSLLVGLAGGSEQYF. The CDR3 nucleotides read TGTGCCAGCAGCTTACTTGTGGGACTAGCGGGAGGAAGCGAGCAGTACTTC.

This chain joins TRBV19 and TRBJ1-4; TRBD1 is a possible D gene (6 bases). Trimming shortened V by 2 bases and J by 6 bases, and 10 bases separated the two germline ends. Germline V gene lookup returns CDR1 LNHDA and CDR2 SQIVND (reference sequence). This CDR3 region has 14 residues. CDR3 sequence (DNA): TGTGCCAGTAGTATAAGGACAGTATATGAAAAACTGTTTTTT. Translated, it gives CASSIRTVYEKLFF.

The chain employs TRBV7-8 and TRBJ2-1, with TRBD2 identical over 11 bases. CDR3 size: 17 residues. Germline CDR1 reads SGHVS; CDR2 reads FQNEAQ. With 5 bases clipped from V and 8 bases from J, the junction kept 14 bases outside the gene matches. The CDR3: CASSTYLAGGNRHEQFF. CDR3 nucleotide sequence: TGTGCCAGCAGCACCTATTTAGCGGGAGGGAATAGGCATGAGCAGTTCTTC.

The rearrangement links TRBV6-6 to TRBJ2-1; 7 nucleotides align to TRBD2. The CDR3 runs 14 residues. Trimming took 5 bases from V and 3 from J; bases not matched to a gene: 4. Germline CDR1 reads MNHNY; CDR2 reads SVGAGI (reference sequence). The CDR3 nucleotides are TGTGCCAGCAGTCCCCTAGCGGACTACAATGAGCAGTTCTTC. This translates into CASSPLADYNEQFF.

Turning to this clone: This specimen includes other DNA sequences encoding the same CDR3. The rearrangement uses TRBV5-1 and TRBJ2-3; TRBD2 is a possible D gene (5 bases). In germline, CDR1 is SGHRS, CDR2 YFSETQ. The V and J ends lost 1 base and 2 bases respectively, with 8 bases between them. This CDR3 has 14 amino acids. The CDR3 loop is CASSLSGTTDTQYF. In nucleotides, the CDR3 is TGCGCCAGCAGCTTGAGCGGAACCACAGATACGCAGTATTTT.

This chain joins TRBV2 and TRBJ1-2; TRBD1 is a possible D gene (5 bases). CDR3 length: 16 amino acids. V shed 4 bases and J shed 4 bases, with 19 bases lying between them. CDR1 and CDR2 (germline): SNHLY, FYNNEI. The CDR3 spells CASSVFTDHGTYGYTF. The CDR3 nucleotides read TGTGCCAGCAGTGTTTTCACGGACCACGGGACCTATGGCTACACCTTC.

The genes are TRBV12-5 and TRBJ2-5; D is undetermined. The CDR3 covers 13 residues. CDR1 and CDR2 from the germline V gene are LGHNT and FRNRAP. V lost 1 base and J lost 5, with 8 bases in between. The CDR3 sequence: CASGLAPVETQYF. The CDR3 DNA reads TGTGCTAGTGGTTTGGCCCCTGTGGAGACCCAGTACTTC.

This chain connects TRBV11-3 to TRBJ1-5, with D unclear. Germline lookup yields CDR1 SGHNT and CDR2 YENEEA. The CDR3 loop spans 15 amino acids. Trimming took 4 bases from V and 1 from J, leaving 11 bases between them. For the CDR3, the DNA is TGTGCCAGCAGCTCCCCTGGCAGAAGCAATCAGCCCCAGCATTTT. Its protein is CASSSPGRSNQPQHF.

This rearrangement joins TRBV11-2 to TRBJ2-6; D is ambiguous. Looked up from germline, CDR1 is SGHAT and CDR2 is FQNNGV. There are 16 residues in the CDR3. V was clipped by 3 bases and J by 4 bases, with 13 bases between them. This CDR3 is CASSFHTASGANVLTF. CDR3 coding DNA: TGTGCCAGCAGCTTTCATACCGCCTCGGGGGCCAACGTCCTGACTTTC.

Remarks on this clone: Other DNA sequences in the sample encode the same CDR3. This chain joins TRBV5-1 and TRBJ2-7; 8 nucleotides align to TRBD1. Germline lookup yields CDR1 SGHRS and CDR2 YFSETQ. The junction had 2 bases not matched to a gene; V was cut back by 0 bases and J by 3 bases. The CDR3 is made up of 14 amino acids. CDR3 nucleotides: TGCGCCAGCAGCTTGGGAGGGACAGGCTACGAGCAGTACTTC. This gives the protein CASSLGGTGYEQYF. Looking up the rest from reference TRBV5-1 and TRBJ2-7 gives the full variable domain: KAGVTQTPRYLIKTRGQQVTLSCSPISGHRSVSWYQQTPGQGLQFLFEYFSETQRNKGNFPGRFSGRQFSNSRSEMNVSTLELGDSALYLCASSLGGTGYEQYFGPGTRLTVT.

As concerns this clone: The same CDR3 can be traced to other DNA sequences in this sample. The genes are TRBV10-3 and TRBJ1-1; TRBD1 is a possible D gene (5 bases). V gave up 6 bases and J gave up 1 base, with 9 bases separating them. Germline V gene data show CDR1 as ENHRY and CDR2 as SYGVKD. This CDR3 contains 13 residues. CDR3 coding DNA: TGTGCCATCAGCGGGACTGCGAACACTGAAGCTTTCTTT. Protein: CAISGTANTEAFF.